This T cell receptor beta chain was captured by sequencing in a study of technical replicates of blood from a few donors (dated by TCRdb to about 2017). The germline V gene supplies CDR1 SGDLS and CDR2 YYNGEE. V lost 3 bases and J lost 6 bases, and the count of bases not matched to a germline gene is 6. The CDR3, cysteine through phenylalanine, is 15 amino acids long. Kept here is only the CDR3 DNA, which spans 45 bases and is read in frame from base 1. Concerning this clone: Its cognate antigen has yet to be identified. The sample holds no much larger clone one base away, and base qualities are not on file.

The library came from the immunoSEQ multiplex PCR assay. The clones in this table, taken by TCRdb from immuneACCESS, are in-frame only. Not every clone is retained; where verified, under half of the shortfall comes from an unresolved V gene, and the cause of the rest is unknown. Across this sample there are just over 55,000 clones, with about 93% seen only once. Clones ranked in the top ten supply 3.5% to 4.5% of the sample. The V gene is TRBV9 and the J gene is TRBJ2-1; a stretch of 10 junction bases matches TRBD2. This receptor was taken from a human donor in good health. Some clones in this sample may be carry-over from other donors' samples. Sequenced input: PBMCs. The DNA sequence is as follows: TGTGCCAGCAGCGCTCGGACTAGCGGCGGCAATGAGCAGTTCTTC. Its product reads: CASSARTSGGNEQFF.